The 5 T cell receptor beta chains presented below share a single source sample, sequenced in a study of monozygotic twins with inflammatory bowel disease. After re-calling the 5' RACE reads, TCRdb lists one entry per CDR3 protein, DNA absent. This table lists 140,000 to 150,000 distinct CDR3 sequences. The sequencing sample was made of blood. These receptor sequences come from a human donor with ulcerative colitis or Crohn's disease, or a healthy co-twin of an affected twin (not recorded which).

V is TRBV5-1 and J is TRBJ1-1. The CDR3 runs to 13 residues. Germline-derived CDR1 and CDR2 are SGHRS and YFSETQ. CDR3 sequence: CASSLNPNTEAFF.

The CDR3 reads CASSFGTGDLRQPQHF. This chain uses TRBV5-1 with TRBJ1-5; TCRdb's D call, TRBD1, is unchecked because there is no DNA. This CDR3 comprises 16 residues. From germline, CDR1 is SGHRS and CDR2 YFSETQ.

The chain carries TRBV15 and TRBJ2-5. There are 14 residues in the CDR3. Germline V gene lookup returns CDR1 LNHNV and CDR2 YYDKDF (reference sequence). The CDR3 here is CATSRSRLQETQYF.

The gene calls are TRBV20-1 and TRBJ2-1. Germline values: CDR1 DFQATT, CDR2 SNEGSKA (reference sequence). The CDR3 sequence is 12 residues long. CDR3 protein: CSARVLNNEQFF.

The rearrangement links TRBV5-1 to TRBJ2-7; the D call from TCRdb, TRBD2, cannot be confirmed without DNA. In germline, CDR1 is SGHRS, CDR2 YFSETQ. The CDR3 runs to 17 residues. This CDR3 is CASSLLLAGETNYEQYF.